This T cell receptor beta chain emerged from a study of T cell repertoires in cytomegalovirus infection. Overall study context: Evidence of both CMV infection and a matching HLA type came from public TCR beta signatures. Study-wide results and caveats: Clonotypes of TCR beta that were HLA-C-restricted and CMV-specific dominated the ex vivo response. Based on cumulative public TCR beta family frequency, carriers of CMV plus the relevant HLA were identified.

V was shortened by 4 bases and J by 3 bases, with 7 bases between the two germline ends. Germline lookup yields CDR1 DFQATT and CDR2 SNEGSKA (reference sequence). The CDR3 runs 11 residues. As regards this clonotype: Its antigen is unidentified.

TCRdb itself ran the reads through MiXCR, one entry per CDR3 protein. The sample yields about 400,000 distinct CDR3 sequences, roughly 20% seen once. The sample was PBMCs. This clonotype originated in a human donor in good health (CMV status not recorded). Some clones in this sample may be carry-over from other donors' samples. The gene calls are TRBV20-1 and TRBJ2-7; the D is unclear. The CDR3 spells CSANRRYEQYF. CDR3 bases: TGCAGTGCTAACCGTCGCTACGAGCAGTACTTC.